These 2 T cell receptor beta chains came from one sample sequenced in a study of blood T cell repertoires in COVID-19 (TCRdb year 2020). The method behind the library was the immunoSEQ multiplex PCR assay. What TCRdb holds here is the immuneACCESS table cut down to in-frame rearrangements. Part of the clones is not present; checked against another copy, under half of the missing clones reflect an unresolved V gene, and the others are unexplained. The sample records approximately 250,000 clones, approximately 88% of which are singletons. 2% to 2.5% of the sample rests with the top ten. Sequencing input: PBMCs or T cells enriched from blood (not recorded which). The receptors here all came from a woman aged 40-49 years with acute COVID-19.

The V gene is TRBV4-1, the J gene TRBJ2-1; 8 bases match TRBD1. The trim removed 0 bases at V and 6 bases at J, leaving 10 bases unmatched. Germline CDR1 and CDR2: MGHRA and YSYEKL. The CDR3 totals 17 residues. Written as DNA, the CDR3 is TGCGCCAGCAGCCAAGATCGAGTGACAGGGGTCCGCAATGAGCAGTTCTTC. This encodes CASSQDRVTGVRNEQFF.

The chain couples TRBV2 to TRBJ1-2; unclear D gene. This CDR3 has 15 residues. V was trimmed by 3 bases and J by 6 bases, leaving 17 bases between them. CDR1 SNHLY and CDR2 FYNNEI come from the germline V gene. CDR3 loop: CASSDAEKTLNGYTF. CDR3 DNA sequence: TGTGCCAGCAGTGACGCGGAGAAAACTTTAAATGGCTACACCTTC. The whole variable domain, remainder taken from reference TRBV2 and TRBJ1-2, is EPEVTQTPSHQVTQMGQEVILRCVPISNHLYFYWYRQILGQKVEFLVSFYNNEISEKSEIFDDQFSVERPDGSNFTLKIRSTKLEDSAMYFCASSDAEKTLNGYTFGSGTRLTVV.